The rows below give T cell receptor beta chains drawn from one sample of a study of T cell changes during pregnancy in multiple sclerosis. Assay: immunoSEQ multiplex PCR; the TCRdb copy retains only in-frame clones and omits some. The sample lists some 37,000 clones, approximately 90% occurring once. Sequenced material: CD8+ T cells from peripheral blood mononuclear cells, taken in the third trimester of pregnancy. The receptors originated from a female donor with multiple sclerosis, enrolled in a pregnancy study. Each CDR3 is given with its conserved first and last residue. D genes are given only for firm matches. Not all rows give a size; the values are once, few, many and, for expanded clones, a class.

J,D,V,size,DNA,CDR3
TRBJ1-1,NA,TRBV30,NA,TGTGCCTGGAGTCGCCAGACAGCGAACACTGAAGCTTTCTTT,CAWSRQTANTEAFF
TRBJ2-3,NA,TRBV30,NA,TGTGCCTGGGAGACAGTGCCCTCTGGGGCGCAGTATTTT,CAWETVPSGAQYF
TRBJ2-3,NA,TRBV7-2,NA,TGTGCCAGCAGCTTCTCACGGGATACGCAGTATTTT,CASSFSRDTQYF
TRBJ2-3,NA,TRBV4-1,NA,TGCGCCAGCAGCCCGGGACTTATGACAGATACGCAGTATTTT,CASSPGLMTDTQYF
TRBJ1-2,TRBD1,TRBV29-1,NA,TGCAGCGTTGAAGATCCCTCGGACAGGGAGGTTAGCTATGGCTACACCTTC,CSVEDPSDREVSYGYTF
TRBJ2-7,TRBD1,TRBV7-6,NA,TGTGCCAGCAGCCCCCACAGGGGGCCTACCTACGAGCAGTACTTC,CASSPHRGPTYEQYF
TRBJ2-1,NA,TRBV6-5,NA,TGTGCCAGCAAAGACTACTCGTTTTCTTACAATGAGCAGTTCTTC,CASKDYSFSYNEQFF
TRBJ2-7,TRBD1,TRBV6-1,NA,TGTGCCAGCAGTACCAAGACAGGGTCCGCTAACTTC,CASSTKTGSANF
TRBJ1-2,NA,TRBV21-1,NA,TGTGCCAGCAGCAAAGCCCTCCTTTTTCGAGGCCGTCTGGGCTACACCTTC,CASSKALLFRGRLGYTF
TRBJ2-5,NA,TRBV6-1,few,TGTGCCAGCAGTACCGAGGGGACCCAGTACTTC,CASSTEGTQYF
TRBJ2-4,TRBD2,TRBV19,NA,TGTGCCAGTAGCCTCAACCGGGACTACTTAGCCAAAAACATTCAGTACTTC,CASSLNRDYLAKNIQYF
TRBJ1-2,NA,TRBV5-6,NA,TGTGCCAGCAGCTCGGAGGACAGTTTTAACTATGGCTACACCTTC,CASSSEDSFNYGYTF
TRBJ2-2,TRBD2,TRBV7-3,NA,TGTGCCAGCAGCCCCCGACTAGCGGGGGGAGTAGTCACCGGGGAGCTGTTTTTT,CASSPRLAGGVVTGELFF
TRBJ2-7,NA,TRBV4-1,NA,TGCGCCAGCAGCCAAGATTTGGAGGGGTGGGAGCAGTACTTC,CASSQDLEGWEQYF
TRBJ2-7,TRBD2,TRBV27,NA,TGTGCCAGCAGAACGCTAGCGGCCTACGAGCAGTACTTC,CASRTLAAYEQYF
TRBJ2-5,TRBD1,TRBV19,NA,TGTGCCAGTAGTATAGACGCCATGAAGGCAGGGGGCACACGGGAGACCCAGTACTTC,CASSIDAMKAGGTRETQYF
TRBJ2-5,TRBD1,TRBV27,NA,TGTGCCCAACCACCCGGGACAGGGTACCAAGAGACCCAGTACTTC,CAQPPGTGYQETQYF
TRBJ1-5,NA,TRBV2,NA,TGTGCCAGCAGTCTAGGACACCCTACAACCCCAAATAGCAATCAGCCCCAGCATTTT,CASSLGHPTTPNSNQPQHF
TRBJ1-2,NA,TRBV6-4,NA,TGTGCCAGCACACCCGGACAGTCCACTAACTATGGCTACACCTTC,CASTPGQSTNYGYTF
TRBJ1-1,TRBD1,TRBV16,NA,TGTGCCAGCAGCCTTGGGACAGCGAACACTGAAGCTTTCTTT,CASSLGTANTEAFF
TRBJ1-1,TRBD1,TRBV19,NA,TGTGCCAGTAGACCACAGGGGGCGGGCCATGAAGCTTTCTTT,CASRPQGAGHEAFF
TRBJ2-5,TRBD2,TRBV5-4,NA,TGTGCCAGCAGCTTGGGGTTCCCTAGCGGGGGGCAAGAGACCCAGTACTTC,CASSLGFPSGGQETQYF
TRBJ1-2,TRBD1,TRBV4-1,many,TGCGCCAGCAGCCAAGATCGAGGGACAGGGGGCGCTTCGGGCTACACCTTC,CASSQDRGTGGASGYTF
TRBJ1-1,NA,TRBV4-3,NA,TGCGCCAGCAGCCTTACAAGGAACACTGAAGCTTTCTTT,CASSLTRNTEAFF
TRBJ2-7,NA,TRBV27,NA,TGTGCCAGCAGGAAACAGGGTTCGGACTACGAGCAGTACTTC,CASRKQGSDYEQYF
TRBJ2-1,NA,TRBV27,NA,TGTGCCAGTGCTCTAGGACTGTTATACAATGAGCAGTTCTTC,CASALGLLYNEQFF
TRBJ2-4,NA,TRBV6-5,NA,TGTGCCAGCACCTACCGGGGTTCTACCAAAAACATTCAGTACTTC,CASTYRGSTKNIQYF
TRBJ1-1,NA,TRBV11-2,NA,TGTGCCAGCAGCTTAGGGTGGGGCATCACTGAAGCTTTCTTT,CASSLGWGITEAFF
TRBJ2-1,TRBD1,TRBV7-9,NA,TGTGCCAGCAGCACTACTACAGGGGGCAGTGAGCAGTTCTTC,CASSTTTGGSEQFF
TRBJ2-2,NA,TRBV2,NA,TGTGCCAGCAGTGAACTCGGGGGTCGTAGGACCGGGGAGCTGTTTTTT,CASSELGGRRTGELFF
TRBJ2-5,TRBD2,TRBV4-2,NA,TGTGCCAGCAGCCAAGCAGCGGGGGGGCCTAGGGAGACCCAGTACTTC,CASSQAAGGPRETQYF
TRBJ2-7,TRBD2,TRBV7-9,NA,TGTGCCAGCAGCTTTACTAGCGGGGCTACCTACGAGCAGTACTTC,CASSFTSGATYEQYF
TRBJ1-3,NA,TRBV18,large,TGTGCCAGCTCACCACGGAGACTAAACTCTGGAAACACCATATATTTT,CASSPRRLNSGNTIYF
TRBJ2-2,NA,TRBV4-3,NA,TGCGCCAGCAGCCAAGCTCCGACAAGAAACACCGGGGAGCTGTTTTTT,CASSQAPTRNTGELFF
TRBJ2-1,NA,TRBV7-6,NA,TGTGCCAGCAGCTTAGAACAGTCCTCCTACAATGAGCAGTTCTTC,CASSLEQSSYNEQFF
TRBJ2-1,NA,TRBV19,NA,TGTGCCAGCCAATTGGGGGCGAATGAGCAGTTCTTC,CASQLGANEQFF
TRBJ1-5,TRBD1,TRBV4-1,many,TGCGCCAGCAGCCAAGGCCGGGACAGTTACAATCAGCCCCAGCATTTT,CASSQGRDSYNQPQHF
TRBJ1-2,TRBD1,TRBV13,NA,TGTGCCAGCAGCCACCGACAGGGGGTCTATGGCTACACCTTC,CASSHRQGVYGYTF
TRBJ2-5,TRBD1,TRBV6-5,NA,TGTGCCAGCAGTTTTATGGACAGGGACCAAGAGACCCAGTACTTC,CASSFMDRDQETQYF
TRBJ2-5,TRBD2,TRBV4-1,NA,TGCGCCAGCAGCCAAGATCCTAGCGGGATGGTCCAAGAGACCCAGTACTTC,CASSQDPSGMVQETQYF
TRBJ1-1,NA,TRBV10-1,NA,TGCGCCAGCAGTCCGGGACTGATCACTGAAGCTTTCTTT,CASSPGLITEAFF
TRBJ2-3,TRBD2,TRBV5-6,NA,TGTGCCAGCAGCCACGGACTAGCTTGGGCAGATACGCAGTATTTT,CASSHGLAWADTQYF
TRBJ2-1,TRBD2,TRBV11-2,NA,TGTGCCAGCAGCTTAGAGTCTAGCGGGAGCAATGAGCAGTTCTTC,CASSLESSGSNEQFF
TRBJ1-2,NA,TRBV5-1,NA,TGCGCCAGCACCCTGCCAGGAGGCGACGATGGCTACACCTTC,CASTLPGGDDGYTF
TRBJ1-1,NA,TRBV20-1,once,TGCAGTGCTAGTCCCGACACTGAAGCTTTCTTT,CSASPDTEAFF